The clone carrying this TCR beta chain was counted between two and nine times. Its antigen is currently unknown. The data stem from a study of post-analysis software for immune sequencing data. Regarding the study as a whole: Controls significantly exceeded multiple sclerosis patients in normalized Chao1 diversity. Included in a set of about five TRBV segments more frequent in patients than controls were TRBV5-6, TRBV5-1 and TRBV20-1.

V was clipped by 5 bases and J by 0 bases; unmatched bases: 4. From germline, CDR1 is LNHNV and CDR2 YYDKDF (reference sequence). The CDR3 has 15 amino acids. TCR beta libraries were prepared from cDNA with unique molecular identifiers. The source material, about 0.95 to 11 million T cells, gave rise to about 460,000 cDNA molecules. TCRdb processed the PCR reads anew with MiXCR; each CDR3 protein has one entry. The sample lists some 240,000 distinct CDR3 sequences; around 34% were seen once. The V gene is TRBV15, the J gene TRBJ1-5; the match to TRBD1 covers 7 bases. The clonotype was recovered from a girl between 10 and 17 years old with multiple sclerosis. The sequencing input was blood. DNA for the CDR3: TGTGCCACCAGCCGTAGACAGGGTAGCAATCAGCCCCAGCATTTT. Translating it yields CATSRRQGSNQPQHF.